This T cell receptor beta chain comes out of a study of cytomegalovirus exposure and HLA in healthy donors. On this clone: Its antigen is unknown. The junction departs from germline at one end; a sequencing error may be responsible.

With 60 Vbeta and 13 Jbeta primers, the PCR was carried out. In the source study's methods: Later reanalysis found about 80 million unique TCR beta chains, around 9.9 million of them shared. Sequenced by immunoSEQ multiplex PCR; TCRdb stores in-frame clones only, minus some. The V and J calls and clone size were taken over from that table, and D and trimming were inferred from the DNA. The data hold over 150,000 clones, with 82% observed a single time. Whole-study results and caveats: Among TCR beta chains, those listed as cytomegalovirus-associated numbered about 160. Immune exposure information available was restricted to CMV serostatus. In a later analysis, parvovirus B19, influenza, CMV and Epstein-Barr virus appeared linked to several top co-occurrence clusters.

Germline CDR1 SSHAT, CDR2 FNYEAQ (reference sequence). There are 17 residues in the CDR3. The chain links TRBV7-7 to TRBJ2-2, with TRBD1 identical over 8 bases. The sample comprised PBMCs. The origin of this receptor is a man between 50 and 59 years old in good health and CMV-seropositive. The CDR3 spells CASSKLKGQGPTGELFF. CDR3 in DNA: TGTGCTAGCAGTAAACTCAAAGGACAGGGTCCCACCGGGGAGCTGTTTTTT.